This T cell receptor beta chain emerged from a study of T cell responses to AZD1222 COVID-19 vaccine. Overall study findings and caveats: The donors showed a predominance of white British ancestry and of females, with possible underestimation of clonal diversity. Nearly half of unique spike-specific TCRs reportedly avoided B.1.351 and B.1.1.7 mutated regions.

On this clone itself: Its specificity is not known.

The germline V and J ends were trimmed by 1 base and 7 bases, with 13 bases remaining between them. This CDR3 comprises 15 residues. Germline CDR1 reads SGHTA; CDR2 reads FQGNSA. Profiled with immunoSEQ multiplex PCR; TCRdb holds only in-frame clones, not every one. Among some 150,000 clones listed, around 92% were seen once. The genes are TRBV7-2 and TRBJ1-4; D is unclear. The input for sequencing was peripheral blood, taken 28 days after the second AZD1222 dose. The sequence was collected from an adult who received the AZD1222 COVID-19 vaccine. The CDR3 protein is CASSLVSLEGEKLFF. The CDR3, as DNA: TGTGCCAGCAGCTTAGTTAGCCTAGAAGGTGAAAAACTGTTTTTT.